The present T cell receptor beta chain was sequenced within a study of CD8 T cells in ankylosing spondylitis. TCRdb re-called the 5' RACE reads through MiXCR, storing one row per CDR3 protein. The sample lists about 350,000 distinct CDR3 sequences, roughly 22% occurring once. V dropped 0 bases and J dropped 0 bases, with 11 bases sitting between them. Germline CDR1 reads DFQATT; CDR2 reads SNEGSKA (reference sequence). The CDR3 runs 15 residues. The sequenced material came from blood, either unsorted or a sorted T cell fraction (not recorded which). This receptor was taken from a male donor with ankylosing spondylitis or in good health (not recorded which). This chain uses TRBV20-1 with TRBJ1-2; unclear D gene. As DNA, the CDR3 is TGCAGTGCTAGAGATCCCGGGGAGGCTAACTATGGCTACACCTTC. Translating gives CSARDPGEANYGYTF.